This T cell receptor beta chain was profiled in a study of T cells expressing NK-cell markers. General observations from the study: The CD3+CD56-NKG2C+ fraction was also led by these clonotypes in four donors.

With the 5' RACE reads reprocessed, TCRdb shows one record per CDR3 protein and no DNA. The sample table includes roughly 380,000 distinct CDR3 sequences. About this clonotype: What it binds is unknown.

Sequenced input: blood T cells: a sorted CD56 or NKG2C T cell subset, CD4+ or CD8+ T cells, or bulk PBMC T cells (not recorded which). This receptor was obtained from a man aged 18-69 years in good health.

CDR3 sequence: CASRETGTGGDAFF. This sequence joins TRBV2 and TRBJ1-1; no DNA is available, so the TRBD1 call from TCRdb remains unchecked. Germline loops: CDR1 SNHLY, CDR2 FYNNEI. CDR3 length: 14 amino acids.